These 19 T cell receptor beta chains were all obtained from the same sample, sequenced in a study of blood T cell repertoires in COVID-19. Clones were read by immunoSEQ multiplex PCR, and TCRdb kept only the in-frame ones, dropping some. The profile shows about 160,000 clones, about nine tenths of them singletons. Sample: peripheral blood. These receptors were collected from a woman between 70 and 85 years old with acute or convalescent COVID-19.

The V gene is TRBV10-3, the J gene TRBJ2-6; perhaps TRBD2 as D (6 bases). Trimming removed 0 bases from V and 0 bases from J, with 15 bases in between. Germline CDR1 is ENHRY and CDR2 is SYGVKD. The CDR3 has 19 amino acids. The CDR3 DNA is TGTGCCATCAGTGAGTCGGCGGGGAGGCACAGCTCTGGGGCCAACGTCCTGACTTTC. It is translated as CAISESAGRHSSGANVLTF.

The chain has TRBV3-1 (or the pseudogene TRBV3-2) and TRBJ2-5; D is perhaps TRBD2 (6 bases). Deletions cut 1 base from V and 2 bases from J, with 14 bases between. Germline lookup yields CDR1 LGHDT and CDR2 YNNKEL (reference sequence). The CDR3 is 16 residues long. CDR3 nucleotide sequence: TGTGCCAGCAGCCAAGTTCTCGGGAGCGGACAAGAGACCCAGTACTTC. Translated: CASSQVLGSGQETQYF.

The CDR3 sequence: CASSLASSGPNEQYF. The CDR3 coding sequence is TGTGCCAGCAGCTTAGCGTCCAGCGGGCCCAACGAGCAGTACTTC. The J gene is TRBJ2-7, the V gene TRBV7-9; D is possibly TRBD2 (6 bases). CDR3 size: 15 residues. The V end lost 0 bases, the J end lost 5 bases, and 14 bases lay between the germline ends. Germline-derived CDR1 and CDR2 are SEHNR and FQNEAQ (reference sequence).

The chain combines TRBV9 with TRBJ1-6; D is unresolved. The V end was cut by 6 bases, the J end by 6 bases, with 13 bases between. Germline CDR1 SGDLS, CDR2 YYNGEE. The CDR3 consists of 14 residues. The CDR3, as DNA: TGTGCCAGCAATTGGGGAGAGGGTAATTCACCCCTCCACTTT. Protein: CASNWGEGNSPLHF.

The chain couples TRBV3-1 (or the pseudogene TRBV3-2) to TRBJ1-3; 7 nucleotides match TRBD1. This CDR3 contains 17 residues. With V trimmed by 4 bases and J by 2 bases, 11 bases remained unmatched. CDR1 and CDR2 from the germline V gene are LGHDT and YNNKEL (reference sequence). The CDR3 DNA sequence: TGTGCCAGCAGCCGCCATAGACAGGGTCTAACTGGAAACACCATATATTTT. This translates into CASSRHRQGLTGNTIYF.

The chain uses TRBV3-1 (or the pseudogene TRBV3-2) and TRBJ2-5; 7 nucleotides align to TRBD2. CDR1 and CDR2 (germline): LGHDT, YNNKEL (reference sequence). The CDR3 spans 15 residues. With 0 bases clipped from V and 5 bases from J, the junction kept 6 bases outside the gene matches. CDR3 in amino acids: CASSQDRGVAETQYF. DNA of the CDR3: TGTGCCAGCAGCCAAGACCGGGGGGTGGCGGAGACCCAGTACTTC.

Turning to this clone: The identical CDR3 is also encoded by other nucleotide sequences in the sample. The gene calls are TRBV7-8 and TRBJ1-2; D might be TRBD1 (6 bases). CDR3 length equals 13 residues. The germline CDR1 and CDR2 sequences are SGHVS and FQNEAQ. V was cut by 6 bases and J by 3 bases, with 11 bases left in between. The DNA of the CDR3 is TGTGCCAGCAGTCCACGACAGGACTATGGCTACACCTTC. Translating gives CASSPRQDYGYTF.

The J gene is TRBJ1-3, the V gene TRBV28; the match to TRBD1 covers 9 bases. Germline CDR1 MDHEN, CDR2 SYDVKM. The CDR3 length is 14 residues. CDR3 sequence: CATWTGDPGNTIYF. The CDR3 coding sequence is TGTGCTACCTGGACAGGGGATCCTGGAAACACCATATATTTT. The full variable domain, its missing parts supplied by reference TRBV28 and TRBJ1-3, is DVKVTQSSRYLVKRTGEKVFLECVQDMDHENMFWYRQDPGLGLRLIYFSYDVKMKEKGDIPEGYSVSREKKERFSLILESASTNQTSMYLCATWTGDPGNTIYFGEGSWLTVV.

The V and J genes are TRBV6-5 and TRBJ1-2, with a tentative D call TRBD1 (5 bases). The ends were cut back, 10 bases at V and 0 bases at J, with 15 bases in the middle. From germline, CDR1 is MNHEY and CDR2 SVGAGI. The CDR3 runs 14 residues. CDR3 protein: CATRQLLPNYGYTF. CDR3 DNA sequence: TGTGCCACCAGACAGTTGTTGCCTAACTATGGCTACACCTTC.

V usage is TRBV9 and J usage is TRBJ2-1; TRBD2 matches 7 bases. V gave up 0 bases and J gave up 8 bases; unmatched junction bases: 8. This CDR3 region has 15 residues. The germline V gene has CDR1 SGDLS and CDR2 YYNGEE. In DNA form, the CDR3 reads TGTGCCAGCAGCGTAGGCGGACTAGGGGCGGATGAGCAGTTCTTC. This translates into CASSVGGLGADEQFF.

As concerns this clone: This sample includes further DNA sequences coding for the same CDR3. The rearrangement uses TRBV12-3 or TRBV12-4 and TRBJ2-2, with a possible D match to TRBD1 (6 bases). This CDR3 has 13 residues. Trimming stripped 2 bases from V and 6 bases from J, with 7 bases between. The CDR3: CASSLRGSGELFF. The DNA of the CDR3 is TGTGCCAGCAGTTTAAGGGGGTCCGGGGAGCTGTTTTTT.

The chain combines TRBV15 with TRBJ1-1; tentative D call: TRBD1 (5 bases). CDR3 length: 14 residues. Germline values: CDR1 LNHNV, CDR2 YYDKDF (reference sequence). Trimming cost V 1 base and J 4 bases, with 10 bases left between them. This CDR3 is CATSRVGHSTEAFF. The DNA of the CDR3 is TGTGCCACCAGCAGAGTTGGACACAGCACTGAAGCTTTCTTT.

The chain is built from TRBV10-2 and TRBJ2-2; TRBD2 matches 11 bases. The CDR3 length is 16 residues. V gave up 7 bases and J gave up 7 bases; unmatched junction bases: 11. Germline values: CDR1 WSHSY, CDR2 SAAADI. The DNA of the CDR3 is TGCGCCAGCACCAGACTAGCGGGGCGGTGGTACGGGGAGCTGTTTTTT. Translation: CASTRLAGRWYGELFF.

Concerning this clone itself: The same CDR3 can be traced to other DNA sequences in this sample. The chain employs TRBV12-3 or TRBV12-4 and TRBJ1-5; TRBD1 matches 8 bases. The CDR3 sequence is 13 residues long. Trimming at V came to 6 bases and at J to 2 bases, leaving 0 bases not matched to a gene. The CDR3 here is CASRDRGNQPQHF. CDR3 coding DNA: TGTGCCAGCAGGGACAGGGGCAATCAGCCCCAGCATTTT.

The J gene is TRBJ1-2, the V gene TRBV7-8; weak D call: TRBD1 (5 bases). Trimming removed 5 bases from V and 8 bases from J, with 18 bases in between. The CDR3 spans 14 residues. Germline CDR1 SGHVS, CDR2 FQNEAQ. CDR3 nucleotides: TGTGCCAGCAGCCCCCAAACCGCCGGGGGGGGCTACACCTTC. Amino acid sequence: CASSPQTAGGGYTF. Filled out from reference TRBV7-8 and TRBJ1-2, the complete variable domain reads GAGVSQSPRYKVAKRGQDVALRCDPISGHVSLFWYQQALGQGPEFLTYFQNEAQLDKSGLPSDRFFAERPEGSVSTLKIQRTQQEDSAVYLCASSPQTAGGGYTFGSGTRLTVV.

CDR3 sequence: CASSLAQAGGWSGNTIYF. CDR3 bases: TGTGCCAGCAGCTTAGCGCAAGCCGGGGGTTGGTCTGGAAACACCATATATTTT. The chain uses TRBV7-2 and TRBJ1-3, with a possible D match to TRBD1 (5 bases). Germline CDR1 SGHTA, CDR2 FQGNSA. The CDR3 contains 18 residues. The V end was cut by 0 bases, the J end by 1 base, with 16 bases between.

V gene TRBV5-4 combines with J gene TRBJ2-3; the D gene is possibly TRBD2 (6 bases). CDR1 and CDR2 from the germline V gene are SGHNT and YYREEE (reference sequence). V dropped 4 bases and J dropped 0 bases, with 12 bases sitting between them. The CDR3 is 15 residues long. The CDR3 DNA is TGTGCCAGCAGCGCAAGACTAGGTAGCACAGATACGCAGTATTTT. Translated: CASSARLGSTDTQYF.

The chain uses TRBV19 and TRBJ1-6, with 7 bases identical to TRBD1. In germline, CDR1 is LNHDA, CDR2 SQIVND (reference sequence). V was pared by 6 bases and J by 7 bases, with 15 bases of the junction left unmatched. This CDR3 comprises 17 residues. CDR3 loop: CASSRKTGPGPNSPLHF. In nucleotides, the CDR3 is TGTGCCAGTAGCAGAAAGACAGGGCCGGGCCCAAATTCACCCCTCCACTTT.

The rearrangement links TRBV25-1 to TRBJ1-2; no reliable D call. This CDR3 has 14 residues. Germline V gene sequence: CDR1 MGHDK, CDR2 SYGVNS. Trimming removed 1 base at V and 4 bases at J, with 10 bases between. The DNA for the CDR3 is TGTGCCAGCAGTGAATTTGGTCTCAGCTATGGCTACACCTTC. It is translated as CASSEFGLSYGYTF.